The next 11 T cell receptor beta chains were all read from a single sample in a study of cytomegalovirus exposure and HLA in healthy donors. In the PCR, 60 Vbeta and 13 Jbeta primers were used. Using immunoSEQ multiplex PCR, the repertoire was profiled, and TCRdb retains in-frame clones only, with some absent. This table has over 150,000 clones, roughly 80% appearing once. Sequencing used PBMCs. The receptors were sampled from a man younger than 35 in good health and CMV-seronegative.

Notes on this clone: At one boundary the junction diverges from the germline segment, which might be a read error. This chain joins TRBV7-9 and TRBJ2-1, with 12 bases fitting TRBD2. CDR3 size: 18 residues. The germline gives CDR1 SEHNR, CDR2 FQNEAQ (reference sequence). CDR3 nucleotides: TGTTCCAGCCTCGCGCGACTAGCGGGAGAAGTCTCCTACAATGAGCAGTTCTTC. Translating gives CSSLARLAGEVSYNEQFF. The variable domain in full, with the rest retrieved from reference TRBV7-9 and TRBJ2-1, is DTGVSQNPRHKITKRGQNVTFRCDPISEHNRLYWYRQTLGQGPEFLTYFQNEAQLEKSRLLSDRFSAERPKGSFSTLEIQRTEQGDSAMYLCSSLARLAGEVSYNEQFFGPGTRLTVL.

The chain couples TRBV28 to TRBJ1-2, with TRBD1 matching over 8 bases. The CDR3 totals 17 residues. Germline CDR1 reads MDHEN; CDR2 reads SYDVKM. J gave up 4 bases and V 4 bases, and 14 bases lay outside the gene matches. The chain's CDR3 is CASSSAALLGQGYGYTF. The CDR3 region has the DNA TGTGCCAGCAGTTCCGCGGCTTTACTAGGACAGGGCTATGGCTACACCTTC.

The chain is built from TRBV2 and TRBJ1-1, with D possibly being TRBD1 (6 bases). V was trimmed by 7 bases and J by 4 bases, leaving 16 bases between them. Germline V gene data show CDR1 as SNHLY and CDR2 as FYNNEI. CDR3 length: 14 residues. The CDR3 sequence is CASTGIQGVTEAFF. CDR3 DNA: TGTGCCAGCACTGGGATACAGGGCGTCACTGAAGCTTTCTTT.

The chain carries TRBV2 and TRBJ2-2; D perhaps matches TRBD2 (6 bases). The CDR3 spans 12 residues. V was clipped by 10 bases and J by 8 bases, with 14 bases between them. Germline CDR1 reads SNHLY; CDR2 reads FYNNEI. The CDR3 coding sequence is TGTGCCAACAGGCGGGGTTATGGGGAGCTGTTTTTT. This codes for CANRRGYGELFF.

The chain recombines TRBV7-2 with TRBJ2-6, with D possibly being TRBD1 (5 bases). Trimming removed 6 bases at V and 0 bases at J, with 18 bases between. Germline assignment: CDR1 SGHTA and CDR2 FQGNSA. This CDR3 contains 18 residues. CDR3 DNA sequence: TGTGCCAGCAGTCTCTATGTGGGGCGGTACTCTGGGGCCAACGTCCTGACTTTC. This codes for CASSLYVGRYSGANVLTF.

This sequence joins TRBV13 and TRBJ1-6, with TRBD1 identical over 8 bases. CDR1 and CDR2 from the germline V gene are PRHDT and FYEKMQ (reference sequence). Trimming took 3 bases from V and 7 from J; bases not matched to a gene: 11. The length of the CDR3 is 17 residues. Here the CDR3 DNA reads TGTGCCAGCAGCTTTATTATCTTCCGGGACAGGAATTCACCCCTCCACTTT. Amino acid sequence: CASSFIIFRDRNSPLHF.

V and J are TRBV28 and TRBJ1-2; D perhaps matches TRBD1 (5 bases). CDR3 length equals 15 residues. Trimming shortened V by 5 bases and J by 0 bases, and 13 bases separated the two germline ends. Per the germline V gene, CDR1 is MDHEN and CDR2 is SYDVKM. This chain's CDR3 is CASSPSDRANYGYTF. The CDR3 DNA follows: TGTGCCAGCAGTCCCTCAGACAGAGCTAACTATGGCTACACCTTC.

This rearrangement joins TRBV11-3 to TRBJ2-5; possible D gene TRBD2, 6 bases. V dropped 2 bases and J dropped 3 bases, with 16 bases sitting between them. CDR3 length: 16 amino acids. In germline, CDR1 is SGHNT, CDR2 YENEEA. The CDR3 spells CASSLKEGLRKETQYF. CDR3 in DNA: TGTGCCAGCAGCTTAAAGGAGGGGTTGAGGAAAGAGACCCAGTACTTC.

V is TRBV15 and J is TRBJ2-1, with D hard to call. The V end lost 0 bases, the J end lost 7 bases, and 10 bases lay between the germline ends. The germline CDR1 and CDR2 sequences are LNHNV and YYDKDF (reference sequence). The CDR3 spans 14 residues. The CDR3 protein is CATSRDGQKNEQFF. CDR3 nucleotide sequence: TGTGCCACCAGCAGAGATGGTCAGAAAAATGAGCAGTTCTTC.

This clone was found once. V is TRBV9 and J is TRBJ1-6; D is uncertain. V was pared by 0 bases and J by 0 bases, with 10 bases between. CDR3 length: 17 residues. Germline loops: CDR1 SGDLS, CDR2 YYNGEE. The CDR3, as DNA: TGTGCCAGCAGCGTAGGAGCTGGGAGCTCCTATAATTCACCCCTCCACTTT. Translating it yields CASSVGAGSSYNSPLHF.

This chain joins TRBV7-2 and TRBJ1-2, with D unresolved. This CDR3 is built from 14 residues. Germline assignment: CDR1 SGHTA and CDR2 FQGNSA. V dropped 7 bases and J dropped 5 bases, with 17 bases sitting between them. The CDR3 region is CASNPSSQAYGYTF. CDR3 DNA sequence: TGTGCCAGCAACCCTAGCTCGCAGGCTTATGGCTACACCTTC.